The rows below give T cell receptor beta chains drawn from one sample of a study of cytomegalovirus exposure and HLA in healthy donors. Generated by immunoSEQ multiplex PCR, the TCRdb table keeps only in-frame clones and is missing some. This table has 130,000 to 150,000 clones, 73% appearing once. The specimen sequenced was PBMCs. These TCRs come from a woman in her 40s in good health and CMV-seronegative. Each CDR3 is given without its conserved first and last residue. The order of the fields is CDR3 protein, J gene, V gene.

CDR3: ASSPTLSGNTIY; J: TRBJ1-3; V: TRBV5-1
CDR3: ASSETGNEQF; J: TRBJ2-1; V: TRBV6-1
CDR3: ASSLMSGGDETQY; J: TRBJ2-5; V: TRBV7-9
CDR3: ASSQVMNEQF; J: TRBJ2-1; V: TRBV4-1
CDR3: ASSMTGGKNTIY; J: TRBJ1-3; V: TRBV10-2
CDR3: ASSSPESTGWTSQETQY; J: TRBJ2-5; V: TRBV12-1
CDR3: ASSLEIQGNTIY; J: TRBJ1-3; V: TRBV5-4
CDR3: ATWDRSYNSPLH; J: TRBJ1-6; V: TRBV10-3
CDR3: ASSLHRSTEAF; J: TRBJ1-1; V: TRBV4-2
CDR3: ASSLGRQGLATEAF; J: TRBJ1-1; V: TRBV13
CDR3: ASSLAPTATNEKLF; J: TRBJ1-4; V: TRBV7-6
CDR3: ASSVDLAGGFHNEQF; J: TRBJ2-1; V: TRBV9
CDR3: ASSLLSGGKETQY; J: TRBJ2-5; V: TRBV7-9
CDR3: ASSVGSGGLSSTDTQY; J: TRBJ2-3; V: TRBV9
CDR3: ASIGHANTEAF; J: TRBJ1-1; V: TRBV2
CDR3: ASSPPDSFYGYT; J: TRBJ1-2; V: TRBV11-2
CDR3: ASSGRQGGSYNSPLH; J: TRBJ1-6; V: TRBV11-2
CDR3: ASSPRTGDYNEQF; J: TRBJ2-1; V: TRBV5-4